This T cell receptor beta chain was retrieved from a study of tumor-infiltrating lymphocytes in oesophageal squamous cell carcinoma. This CDR3 is built from 14 residues. V lost 3 bases, J lost 5 bases, and 7 bases stayed unmatched. Germline CDR1 MNHNS, CDR2 SASEGT. TCRdb re-called the PCR reads through MiXCR, storing one row per CDR3 protein. Of around 20,000 distinct CDR3 sequences in the sample, approximately 40% were seen once. This clonotype turned up a few times. V usage is TRBV6-1 and J usage is TRBJ2-7; TRBD1 agrees at 7 bases. This clonotype originated in a male donor with esophageal squamous cell carcinoma. The sample comprised esophageal tumor tissue. This chain's CDR3 is CASSDAGGVNEQYF. The CDR3 bases are TGTGCCAGCAGTGACGCAGGGGGTGTCAACGAGCAGTACTTC.